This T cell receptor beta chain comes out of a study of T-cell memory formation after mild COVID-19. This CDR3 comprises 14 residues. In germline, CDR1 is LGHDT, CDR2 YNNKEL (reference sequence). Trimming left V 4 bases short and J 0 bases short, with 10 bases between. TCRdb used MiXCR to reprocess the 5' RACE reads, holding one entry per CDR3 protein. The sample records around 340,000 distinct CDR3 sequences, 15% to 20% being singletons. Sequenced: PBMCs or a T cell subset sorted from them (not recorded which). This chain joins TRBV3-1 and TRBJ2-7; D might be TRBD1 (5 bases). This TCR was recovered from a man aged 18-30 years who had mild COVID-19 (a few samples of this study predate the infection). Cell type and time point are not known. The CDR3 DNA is TGTGCCAGCAGCCCCCAGGGAAGCTCCTACGAGCAGTACTTC. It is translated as CASSPQGSSYEQYF.